This TCR beta chain was obtained from a study of T cells after yellow fever vaccination. TCRdb reanalysed the 5' RACE reads using MiXCR and keeps one entry per CDR3 protein. This sample yields tens of thousands of distinct CDR3 sequences, of which over 6.5% are seen a single time; 37% belongs to the top ten. This clonotype was seen repeatedly, ten times or more. Sequenced material: CD8+ T cells sorted from PBMCs, taken roughly 47 days after the first yellow fever vaccination. This sequence originates from a man between 18 and 29 years old who received the YFV17D yellow fever vaccine.

This CDR3 is CASSHTGEAFF. The CDR3 bases are TGTGCCAGCAGCCATACAGGGGAAGCTTTCTTT. The gene calls are TRBV7-8 and TRBJ1-1; D perhaps matches TRBD1 (6 bases). The CDR3 runs to 11 residues. The V and J ends lost 5 bases and 8 bases respectively, with 9 bases between them. From germline, CDR1 is SGHVS and CDR2 FQNEAQ.